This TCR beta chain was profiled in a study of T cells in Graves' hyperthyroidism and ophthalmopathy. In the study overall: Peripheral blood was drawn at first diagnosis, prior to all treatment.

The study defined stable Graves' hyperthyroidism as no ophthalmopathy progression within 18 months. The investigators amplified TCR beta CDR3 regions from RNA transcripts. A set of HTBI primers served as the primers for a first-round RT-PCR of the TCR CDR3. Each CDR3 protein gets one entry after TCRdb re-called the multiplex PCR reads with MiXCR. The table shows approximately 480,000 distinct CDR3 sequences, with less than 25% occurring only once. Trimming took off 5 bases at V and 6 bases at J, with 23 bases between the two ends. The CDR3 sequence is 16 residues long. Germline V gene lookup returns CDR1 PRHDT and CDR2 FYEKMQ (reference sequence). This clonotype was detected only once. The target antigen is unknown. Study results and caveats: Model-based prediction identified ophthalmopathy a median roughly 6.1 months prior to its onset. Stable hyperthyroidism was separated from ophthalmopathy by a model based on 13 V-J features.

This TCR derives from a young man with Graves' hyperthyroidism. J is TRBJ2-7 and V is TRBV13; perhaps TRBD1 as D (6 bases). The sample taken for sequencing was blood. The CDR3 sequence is CASSGQNIRHPFEQYF. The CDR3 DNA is TGTGCCAGCAGCGGACAGAATATACGCCATCCCTTCGAGCAGTACTTC.